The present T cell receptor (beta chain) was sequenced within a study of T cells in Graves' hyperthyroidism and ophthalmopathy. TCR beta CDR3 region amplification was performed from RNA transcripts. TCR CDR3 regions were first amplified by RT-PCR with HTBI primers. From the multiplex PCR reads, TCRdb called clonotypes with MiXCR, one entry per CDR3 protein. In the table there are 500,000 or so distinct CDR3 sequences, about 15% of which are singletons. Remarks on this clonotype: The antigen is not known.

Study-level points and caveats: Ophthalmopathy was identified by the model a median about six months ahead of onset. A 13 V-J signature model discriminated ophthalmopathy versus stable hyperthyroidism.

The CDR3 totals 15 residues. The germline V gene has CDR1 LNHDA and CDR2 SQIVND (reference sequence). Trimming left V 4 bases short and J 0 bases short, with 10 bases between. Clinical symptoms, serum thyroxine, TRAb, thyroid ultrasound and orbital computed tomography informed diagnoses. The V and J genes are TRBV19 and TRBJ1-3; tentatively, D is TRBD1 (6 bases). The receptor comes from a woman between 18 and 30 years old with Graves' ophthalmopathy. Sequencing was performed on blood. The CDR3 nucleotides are TGTGCCAGTAGTACTGGACAGAGCTCTGGAAACACCATATATTTT. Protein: CASSTGQSSGNTIYF.